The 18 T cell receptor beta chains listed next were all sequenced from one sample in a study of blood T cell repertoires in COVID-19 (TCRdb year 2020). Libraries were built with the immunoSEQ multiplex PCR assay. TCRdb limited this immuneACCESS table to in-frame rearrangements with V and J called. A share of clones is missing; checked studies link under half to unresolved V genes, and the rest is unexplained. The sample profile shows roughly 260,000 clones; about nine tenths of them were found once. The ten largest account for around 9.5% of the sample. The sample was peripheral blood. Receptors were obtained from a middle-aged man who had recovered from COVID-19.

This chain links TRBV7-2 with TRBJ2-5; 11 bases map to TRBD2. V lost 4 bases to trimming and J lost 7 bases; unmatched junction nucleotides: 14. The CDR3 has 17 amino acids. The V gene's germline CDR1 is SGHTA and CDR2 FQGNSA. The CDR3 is CASSSQAGTSGGGTQYF. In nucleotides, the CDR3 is TGTGCCAGCAGCTCCCAAGCGGGGACTAGCGGAGGGGGGACCCAGTACTTC.

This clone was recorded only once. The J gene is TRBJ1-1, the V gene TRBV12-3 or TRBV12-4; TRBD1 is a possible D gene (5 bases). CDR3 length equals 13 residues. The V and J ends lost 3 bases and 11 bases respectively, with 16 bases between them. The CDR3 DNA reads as TGTGCCAGCAGTTTGGGGGGGAGCGCAGACGCTTTCTTT. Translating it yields CASSLGGSADAFF.

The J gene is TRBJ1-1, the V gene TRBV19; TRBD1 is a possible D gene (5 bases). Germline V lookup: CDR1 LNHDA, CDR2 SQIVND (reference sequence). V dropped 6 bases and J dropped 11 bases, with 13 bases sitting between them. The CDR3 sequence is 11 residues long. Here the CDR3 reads CASRRGILAFF. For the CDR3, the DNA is TGTGCCAGTAGGCGGGGGATTCTCGCTTTCTTT.

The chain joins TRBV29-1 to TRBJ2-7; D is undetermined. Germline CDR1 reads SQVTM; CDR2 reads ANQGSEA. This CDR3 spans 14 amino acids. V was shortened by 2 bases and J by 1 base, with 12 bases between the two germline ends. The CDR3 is CSVENPFGSYEQYF. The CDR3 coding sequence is TGCAGCGTTGAAAACCCTTTCGGGTCCTACGAGCAGTACTTC.

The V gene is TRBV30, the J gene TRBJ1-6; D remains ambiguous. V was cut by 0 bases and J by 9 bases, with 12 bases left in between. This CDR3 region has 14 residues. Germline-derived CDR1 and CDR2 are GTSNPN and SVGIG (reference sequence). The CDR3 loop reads CAWSVRGEGSPLHF. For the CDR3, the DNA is TGTGCCTGGAGTGTCCGCGGGGAGGGTTCACCCCTCCACTTT. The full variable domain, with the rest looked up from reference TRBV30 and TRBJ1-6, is SQTIHQWPATLVQPVGSPLSLECTVEGTSNPNLYWYRQAAGRGLQLLFYSVGIGQISSEVPQNLSASRPQDRQFILSSKKLLLSDSGFYLCAWSVRGEGSPLHFGNGTRLTVT.

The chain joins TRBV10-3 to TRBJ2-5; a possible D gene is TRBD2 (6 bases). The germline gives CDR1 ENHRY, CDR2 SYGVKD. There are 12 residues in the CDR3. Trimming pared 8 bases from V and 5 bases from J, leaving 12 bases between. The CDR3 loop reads CAIGEVRETQYF. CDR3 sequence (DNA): TGTGCCATCGGGGAGGTGAGGGAGACCCAGTACTTC.

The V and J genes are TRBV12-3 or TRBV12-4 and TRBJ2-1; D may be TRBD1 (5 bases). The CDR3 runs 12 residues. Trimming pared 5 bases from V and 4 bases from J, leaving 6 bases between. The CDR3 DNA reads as TGTGCCAGCAGTCGACAGTACAATGAGCAGTTCTTC. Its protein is CASSRQYNEQFF.

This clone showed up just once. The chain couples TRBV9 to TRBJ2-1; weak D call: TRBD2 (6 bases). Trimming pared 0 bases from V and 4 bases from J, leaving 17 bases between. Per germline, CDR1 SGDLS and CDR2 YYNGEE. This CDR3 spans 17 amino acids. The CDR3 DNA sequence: TGTGCCAGCAGCGTAGACGGGGCGGGGCGATCGTACAATGAGCAGTTCTTC. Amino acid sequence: CASSVDGAGRSYNEQFF.

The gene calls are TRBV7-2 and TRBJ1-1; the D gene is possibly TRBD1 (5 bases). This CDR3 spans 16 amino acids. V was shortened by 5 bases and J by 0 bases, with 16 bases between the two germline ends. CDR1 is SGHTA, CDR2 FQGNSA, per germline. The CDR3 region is CASSAEGLWLNTEAFF. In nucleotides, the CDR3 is TGTGCCAGCAGCGCAGAGGGACTATGGCTGAACACTGAAGCTTTCTTT.

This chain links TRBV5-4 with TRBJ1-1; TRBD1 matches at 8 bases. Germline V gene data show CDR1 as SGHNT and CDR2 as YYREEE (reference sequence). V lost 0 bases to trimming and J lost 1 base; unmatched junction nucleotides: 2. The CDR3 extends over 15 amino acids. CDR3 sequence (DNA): TGTGCCAGCAGCTTGGCAGGGGGCGGGAACACTGAAGCTTTCTTT. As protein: CASSLAGGGNTEAFF.

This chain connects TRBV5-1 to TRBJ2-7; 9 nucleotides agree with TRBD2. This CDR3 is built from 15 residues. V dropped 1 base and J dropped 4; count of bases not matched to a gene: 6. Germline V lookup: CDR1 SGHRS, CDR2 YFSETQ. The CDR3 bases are TGCGCCAGCAGCTTGCTTGGCGGGAGGGTGTACGAGCAGTACTTC. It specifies CASSLLGGRVYEQYF. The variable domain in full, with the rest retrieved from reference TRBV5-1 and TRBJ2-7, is KAGVTQTPRYLIKTRGQQVTLSCSPISGHRSVSWYQQTPGQGLQFLFEYFSETQRNKGNFPGRFSGRQFSNSRSEMNVSTLELGDSALYLCASSLLGGRVYEQYFGPGTRLTVT.

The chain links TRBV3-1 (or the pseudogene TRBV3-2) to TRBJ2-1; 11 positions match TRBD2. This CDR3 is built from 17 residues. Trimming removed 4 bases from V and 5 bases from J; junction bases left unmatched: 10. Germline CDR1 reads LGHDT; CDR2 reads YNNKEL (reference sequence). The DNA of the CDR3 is TGTGCCAGCAGCCCCTTTGGTCTAGCGGGGGGACACAATGAGCAGTTCTTC. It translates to CASSPFGLAGGHNEQFF.

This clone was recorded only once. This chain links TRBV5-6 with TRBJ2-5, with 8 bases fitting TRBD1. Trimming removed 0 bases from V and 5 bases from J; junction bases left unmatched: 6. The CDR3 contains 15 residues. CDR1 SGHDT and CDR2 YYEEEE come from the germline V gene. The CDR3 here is CASSLVDRGRETQYF. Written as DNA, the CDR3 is TGTGCCAGCAGCTTGGTTGACAGGGGACGGGAGACCCAGTACTTC.

CDR3 region: CASSDRGKYEQYF. CDR3 nucleotide sequence: TGTGCCAGCAGCGACAGGGGCAAATACGAGCAGTACTTC. This chain links TRBV5-4 with TRBJ2-7, with 8 bases identical to TRBD1. The V segment lost 4 bases and the J segment 4 bases; nucleotides outside the gene matches: 4. Germline CDR1 reads SGHNT; CDR2 reads YYREEE (reference sequence). This CDR3 comprises 13 residues. The entire variable domain, with the rest obtained from reference TRBV5-4 and TRBJ2-7, is as follows: ETGVTQSPTHLIKTRGQQVTLRCSSQSGHNTVSWYQQALGQGPQFIFQYYREEENGRGNFPPRFSGLQFPNYSSELNVNALELDDSALYLCASSDRGKYEQYFGPGTRLTVT.

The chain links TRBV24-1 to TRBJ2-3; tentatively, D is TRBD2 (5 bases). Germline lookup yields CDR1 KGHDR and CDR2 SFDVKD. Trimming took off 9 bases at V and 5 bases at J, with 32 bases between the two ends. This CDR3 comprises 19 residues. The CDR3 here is CATYTRQEGASQLVDTQYF. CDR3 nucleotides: TGTGCCACCTACACCCGCCAGGAAGGAGCTAGCCAACTGGTAGATACGCAGTATTTT.

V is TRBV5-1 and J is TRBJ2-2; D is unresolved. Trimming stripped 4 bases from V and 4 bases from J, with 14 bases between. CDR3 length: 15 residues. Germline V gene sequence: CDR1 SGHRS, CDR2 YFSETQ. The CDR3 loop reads CASSIRQTSTGELFF. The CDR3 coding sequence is TGCGCCAGCAGCATTAGACAAACCTCCACCGGGGAGCTGTTTTTT.

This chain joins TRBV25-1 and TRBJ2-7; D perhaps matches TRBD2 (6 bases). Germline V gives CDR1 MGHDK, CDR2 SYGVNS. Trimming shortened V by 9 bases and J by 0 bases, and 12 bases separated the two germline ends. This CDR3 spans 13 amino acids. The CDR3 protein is CASTGLHSYEQYF. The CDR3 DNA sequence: TGTGCCAGTACGGGACTCCACTCCTACGAGCAGTACTTC.

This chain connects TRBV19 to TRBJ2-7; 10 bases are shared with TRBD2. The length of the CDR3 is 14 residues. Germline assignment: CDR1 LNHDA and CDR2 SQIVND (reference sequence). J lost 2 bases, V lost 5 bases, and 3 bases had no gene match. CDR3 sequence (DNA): TGTGCCAGTAGTTGGACTAGCGGAACCTACGAGCAGTACTTC. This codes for CASSWTSGTYEQYF. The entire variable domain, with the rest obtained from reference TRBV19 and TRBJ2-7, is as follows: DGGITQSPKYLFRKEGQNVTLSCEQNLNHDAMYWYRQDPGQGLRLIYYSQIVNDFQKGDIAEGYSVSREKKESFPLTVTSAQKNPTAFYLCASSWTSGTYEQYFGPGTRLTVT.